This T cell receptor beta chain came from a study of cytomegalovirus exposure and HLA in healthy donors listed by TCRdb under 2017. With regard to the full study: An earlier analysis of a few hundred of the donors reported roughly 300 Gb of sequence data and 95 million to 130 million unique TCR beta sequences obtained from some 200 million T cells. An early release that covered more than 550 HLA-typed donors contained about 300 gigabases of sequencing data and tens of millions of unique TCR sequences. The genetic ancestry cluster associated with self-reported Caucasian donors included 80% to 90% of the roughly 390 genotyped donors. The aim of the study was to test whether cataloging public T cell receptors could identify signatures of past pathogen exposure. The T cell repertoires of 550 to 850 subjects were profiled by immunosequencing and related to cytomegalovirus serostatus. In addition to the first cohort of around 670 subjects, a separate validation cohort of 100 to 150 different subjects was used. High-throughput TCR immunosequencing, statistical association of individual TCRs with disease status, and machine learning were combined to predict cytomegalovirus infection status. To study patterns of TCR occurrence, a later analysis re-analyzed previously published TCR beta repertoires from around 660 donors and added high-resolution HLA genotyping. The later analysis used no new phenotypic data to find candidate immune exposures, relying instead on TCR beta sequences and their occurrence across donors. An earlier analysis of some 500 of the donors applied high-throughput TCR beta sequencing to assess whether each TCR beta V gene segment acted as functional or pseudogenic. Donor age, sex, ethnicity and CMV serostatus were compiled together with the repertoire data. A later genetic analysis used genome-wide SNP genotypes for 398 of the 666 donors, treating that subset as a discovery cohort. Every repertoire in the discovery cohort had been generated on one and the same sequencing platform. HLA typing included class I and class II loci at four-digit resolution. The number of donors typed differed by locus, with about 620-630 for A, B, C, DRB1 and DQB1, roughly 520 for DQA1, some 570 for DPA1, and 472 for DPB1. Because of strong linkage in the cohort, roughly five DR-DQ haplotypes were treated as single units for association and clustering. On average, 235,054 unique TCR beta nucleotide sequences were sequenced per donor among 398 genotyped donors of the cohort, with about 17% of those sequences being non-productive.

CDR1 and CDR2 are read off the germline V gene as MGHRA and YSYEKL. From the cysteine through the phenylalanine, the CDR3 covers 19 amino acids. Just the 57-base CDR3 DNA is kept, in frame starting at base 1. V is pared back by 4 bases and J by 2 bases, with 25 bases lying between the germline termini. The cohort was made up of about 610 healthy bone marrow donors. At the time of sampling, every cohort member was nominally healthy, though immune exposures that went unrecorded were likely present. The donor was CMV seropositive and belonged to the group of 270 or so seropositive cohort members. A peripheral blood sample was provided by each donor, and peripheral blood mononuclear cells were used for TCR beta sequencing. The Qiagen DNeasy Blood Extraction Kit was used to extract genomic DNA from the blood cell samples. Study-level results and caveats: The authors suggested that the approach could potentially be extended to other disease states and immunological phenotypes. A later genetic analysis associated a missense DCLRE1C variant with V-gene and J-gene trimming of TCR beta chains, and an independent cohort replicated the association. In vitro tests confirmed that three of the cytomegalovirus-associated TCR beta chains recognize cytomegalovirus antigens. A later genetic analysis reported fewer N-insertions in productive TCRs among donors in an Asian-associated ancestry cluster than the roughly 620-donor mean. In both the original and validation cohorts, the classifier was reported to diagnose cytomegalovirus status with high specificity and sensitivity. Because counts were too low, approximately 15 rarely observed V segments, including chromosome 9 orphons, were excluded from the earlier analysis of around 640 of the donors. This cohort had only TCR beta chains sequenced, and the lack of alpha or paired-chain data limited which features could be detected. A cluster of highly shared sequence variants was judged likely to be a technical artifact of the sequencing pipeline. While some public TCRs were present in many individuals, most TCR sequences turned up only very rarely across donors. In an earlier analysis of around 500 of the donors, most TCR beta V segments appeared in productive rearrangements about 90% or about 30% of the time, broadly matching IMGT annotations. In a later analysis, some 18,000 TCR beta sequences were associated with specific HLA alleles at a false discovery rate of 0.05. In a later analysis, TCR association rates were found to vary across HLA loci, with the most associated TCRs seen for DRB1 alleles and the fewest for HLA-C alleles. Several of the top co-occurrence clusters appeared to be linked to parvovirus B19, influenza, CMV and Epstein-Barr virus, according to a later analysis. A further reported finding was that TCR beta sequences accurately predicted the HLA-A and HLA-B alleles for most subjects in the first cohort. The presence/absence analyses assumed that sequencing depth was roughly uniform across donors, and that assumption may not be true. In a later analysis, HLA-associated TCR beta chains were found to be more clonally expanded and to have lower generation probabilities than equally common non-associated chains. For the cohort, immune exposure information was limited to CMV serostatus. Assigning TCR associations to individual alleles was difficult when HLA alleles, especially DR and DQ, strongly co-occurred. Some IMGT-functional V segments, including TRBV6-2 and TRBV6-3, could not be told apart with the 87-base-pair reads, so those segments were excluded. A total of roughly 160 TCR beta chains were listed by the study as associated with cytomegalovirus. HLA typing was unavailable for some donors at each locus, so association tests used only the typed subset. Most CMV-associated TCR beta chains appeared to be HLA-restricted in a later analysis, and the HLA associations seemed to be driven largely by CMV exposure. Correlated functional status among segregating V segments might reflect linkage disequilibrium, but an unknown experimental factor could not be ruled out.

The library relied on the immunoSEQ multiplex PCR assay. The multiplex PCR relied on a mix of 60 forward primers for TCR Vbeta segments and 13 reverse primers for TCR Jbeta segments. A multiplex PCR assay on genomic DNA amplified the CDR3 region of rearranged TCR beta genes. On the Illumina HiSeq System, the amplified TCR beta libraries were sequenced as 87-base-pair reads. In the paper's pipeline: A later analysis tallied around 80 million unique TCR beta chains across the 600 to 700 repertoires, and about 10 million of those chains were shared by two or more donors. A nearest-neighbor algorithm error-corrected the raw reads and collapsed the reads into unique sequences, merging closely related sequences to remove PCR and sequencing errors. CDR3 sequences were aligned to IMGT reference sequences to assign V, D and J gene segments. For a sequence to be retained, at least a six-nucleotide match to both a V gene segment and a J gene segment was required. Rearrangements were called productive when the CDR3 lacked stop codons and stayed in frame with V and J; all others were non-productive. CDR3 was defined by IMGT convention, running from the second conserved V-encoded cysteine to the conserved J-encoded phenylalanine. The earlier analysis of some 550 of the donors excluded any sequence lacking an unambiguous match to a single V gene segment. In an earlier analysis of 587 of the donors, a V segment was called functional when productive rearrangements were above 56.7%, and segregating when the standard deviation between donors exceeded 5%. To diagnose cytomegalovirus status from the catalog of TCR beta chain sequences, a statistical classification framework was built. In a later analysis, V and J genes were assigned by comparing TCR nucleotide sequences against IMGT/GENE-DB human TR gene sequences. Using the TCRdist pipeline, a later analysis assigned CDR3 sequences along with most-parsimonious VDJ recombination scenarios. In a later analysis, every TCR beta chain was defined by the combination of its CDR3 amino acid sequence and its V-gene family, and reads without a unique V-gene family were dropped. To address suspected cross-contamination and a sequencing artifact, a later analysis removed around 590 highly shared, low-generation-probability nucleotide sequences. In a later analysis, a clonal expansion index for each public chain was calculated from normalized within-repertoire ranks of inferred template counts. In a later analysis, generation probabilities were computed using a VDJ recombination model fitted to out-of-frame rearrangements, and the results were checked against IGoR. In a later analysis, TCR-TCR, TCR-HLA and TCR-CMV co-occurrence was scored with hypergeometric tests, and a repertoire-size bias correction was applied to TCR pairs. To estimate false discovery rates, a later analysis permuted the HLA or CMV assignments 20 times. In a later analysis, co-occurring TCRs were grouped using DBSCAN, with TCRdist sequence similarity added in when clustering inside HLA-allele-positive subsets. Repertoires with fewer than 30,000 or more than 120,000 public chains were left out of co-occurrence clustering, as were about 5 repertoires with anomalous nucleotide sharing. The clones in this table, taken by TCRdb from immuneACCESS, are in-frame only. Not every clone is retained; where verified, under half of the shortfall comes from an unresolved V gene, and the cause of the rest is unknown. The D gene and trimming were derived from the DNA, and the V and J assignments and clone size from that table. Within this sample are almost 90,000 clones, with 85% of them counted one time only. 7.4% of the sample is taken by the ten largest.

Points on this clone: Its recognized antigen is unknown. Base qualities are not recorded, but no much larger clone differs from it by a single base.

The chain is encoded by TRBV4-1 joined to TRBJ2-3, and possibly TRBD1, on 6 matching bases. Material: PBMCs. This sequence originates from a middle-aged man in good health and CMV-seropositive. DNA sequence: TGCGCCAGCAGCCCCCAAGGAGGTTCCGGACAGCTAACCACAGATACGCAGTATTTT. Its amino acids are CASSPQGGSGQLTTDTQYF.